The present TCR beta chain was sequenced within a study of blood T cell repertoires in COVID-19. On the study more broadly: COVID-19 samples collected from the United States, Italy and Spain covered acute and convalescent phases. T cells, B-cell-depleted T cells, or PBMCs supplied cDNA or gDNA.

Original methodology: Reference gene primer amplification gave estimated nucleated cell counts. TCRdb keeps only in-frame clones here, not all; method: immunoSEQ multiplex PCR. V and J calls and clone size are given by that table; D and trimming were obtained from the DNA. This table has 250,000 to 350,000 clones, about nine tenths appearing once. The CDR3 sequence is 15 residues long. Germline V gives CDR1 SSHAT, CDR2 FNYEAQ (reference sequence). This clone was seen only once. Mismatch with germline at one junction end may stem from a read error. Sample: peripheral blood. The sequence was collected from a woman aged 25 to 45 with active or convalescent COVID-19. The V and J genes are TRBV7-7 and TRBJ2-1, with 7 bases matching TRBD1. Written as DNA, the CDR3 is TGTGCTAGCAGCTTAGCTCCAGGGGGCTACAATGAGCAGTTCTTC. This sequence encodes CASSLAPGGYNEQFF.